The sequence of this T cell receptor (delta chain) was determined in a study of DNA immune sequencing with unique molecular identifiers (dated by TCRdb to the early 2020s). About the study as a whole: gammadelta T cells were enriched from buffy coats using immunomagnetic cell separation, and their genomic DNA was sequenced. The study developed and validated an ultrasensitive DNA-based TRD repertoire sequencing method using PCR-introduced unique molecular identifiers. Donors were healthy individuals, with roughly ten donors profiled from sorted peripheral blood gammadelta T cells. In the comparison of enriched versus non-enriched samples, 100 ng of enriched gammadelta T-cell DNA and approximately 1 ug of non-enriched PBMC DNA were sequenced. gammadelta T cells were enriched from PBMC of approximately nine healthy individuals by fluorescence-activated cell sorting. Validation of the method was performed on synthetic reference molecules and on blood samples from healthy individuals.

Compared with the rest of its sample, this clone is medium-sized (0.01 to 0.1%). What antigen it recognizes has not been identified. Base quality data are lacking; no much larger clone is found one base away. This CDR3 is also generated by other DNA sequences in the sample. On the study overall, not on this receptor specifically: Variation in TRD repertoire diversity was observed between healthy donors, with several donors found to be highly oligoclonal, in that the top 5 clonotypes exceeded half of productive molecules. Among clonotypes in healthy donors, the most frequent TRD rearrangement was TRDV2 paired with TRDJ1. The primer-based approach is unable to detect novel TRD sequences that the primers do not target.

The library relied on multiplex PCR. Genomic DNA was amplified with a 32-plex assay using primers for all 8 TRDV and 4 TRDJ genes covering the CDR3. During approximately 3 cycles of barcoding PCR, a 12-nucleotide UMI was attached, and a second PCR using Illumina adapter primers followed. AMPure XP beads were used to purify the libraries, and library quality was checked on a Fragment Analyzer using the HS NGS Fragment kit. The sequencing was run with an Illumina MiniSeq mid-output kit, including approximately 21% PhiX, and 150 cycles of paired-end reads. As for the original processing: MIGEC version 1.2.9 was used to process the reads, grouping the reads by UMI and building error-corrected consensus sequences. Modified VDJtools version 1.2.1 scripts and the tcR R package were used for post-processing. TCRdb called clones afresh from the public reads with CATT; identical DNA rows were later merged. These V and J calls are TCRdb output, not the study's own analysis. The sample contains 2,500 to 3,000 delta-chain clones, 14% of them found a single time. Of the sample, 20% to 25% falls within the top ten clones.

Spanning cysteine to phenylalanine, the CDR3 consists of 16 amino acids. Only the CDR3 DNA stays, 48 bases, in frame from base 1. The germline V gene supplies CDR1 GEAIGNYY and CDR2 EKD. After removal of 0 bases from V and 8 bases from J, the junction retains 12 bases not matched to a gene. The sample was gamma-delta T cells from PBMCs. The receptor's source is a human donor in good health. This chain is built from TRDV2 and TRDJ1; TRDD3 lines up with 9 middle nucleotides. The DNA is as follows: TGTGCCTGTGACACCGTAGTGACTGGGGGACTTAAGAAACTCATCTTT. This gives the protein CACDTVVTGGLKKLIF.